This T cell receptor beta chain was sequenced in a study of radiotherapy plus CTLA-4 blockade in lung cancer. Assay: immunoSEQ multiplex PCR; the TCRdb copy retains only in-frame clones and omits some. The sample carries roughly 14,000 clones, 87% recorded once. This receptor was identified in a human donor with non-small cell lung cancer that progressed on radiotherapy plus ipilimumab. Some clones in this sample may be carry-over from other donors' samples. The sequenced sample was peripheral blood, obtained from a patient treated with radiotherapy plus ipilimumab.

CDR3 amino acids: CASSQGQAPQPQHF. The DNA for the CDR3 is TGTGCCAGTAGTCAGGGACAGGCTCCTCAGCCCCAGCATTTT. The chain joins TRBV19 to TRBJ1-5, with TRBD1 identical over 8 bases. CDR1 LNHDA and CDR2 SQIVND come from the germline V gene (reference sequence). The CDR3 runs 14 residues. V was pared by 5 bases and J by 6 bases, with 6 bases of the junction left unmatched.